These T cell receptor beta chains were read from a single sample in a study of T cell responses to AZD1222 COVID-19 vaccine. Sequencing was performed with immunoSEQ multiplex PCR; in TCRdb, only in-frame clones are kept and a portion is missing. This table holds about 120,000 clones, 70% to 90% found once. This specimen consisted of peripheral blood, obtained on day 0 of AZD1222 vaccination. Source of these receptors: an adult in good health. Each CDR3 is given with its conserved first and last residue. The order of the fields is clone size, J gene, V gene, CDR3 length, D gene, CDR3 protein, CDR3 DNA. D genes are given only for firm matches. The size field is filled for only some rows; it gives once, few, many or a size class.

clone_size: .; j_call: TRBJ2-2; v_call: TRBV5-6; cdr3_length: 18; d_call: TRBD2; cdr3_aa: CASSLGLAGVAYTGELFF; cdr3_nt: TGTGCCAGCAGCTTAGGGTTGGCGGGAGTGGCGTACACCGGGGAGCTGTTTTTT
clone_size: .; j_call: TRBJ2-5; v_call: TRBV7-8; cdr3_length: 16; d_call: TRBD2; cdr3_aa: CASTARGTSFFETQYF; cdr3_nt: TGTGCCAGCACCGCAAGAGGGACTAGTTTTTTTGAGACCCAGTACTTC
clone_size: .; j_call: TRBJ2-1; v_call: TRBV30; cdr3_length: 15; d_call: TRBD2; cdr3_aa: CAHRGIAGLYNEQFF; cdr3_nt: TGTGCCCACAGAGGTATAGCGGGGCTGTACAATGAGCAGTTCTTC
clone_size: .; j_call: TRBJ1-4; v_call: TRBV4-1; cdr3_length: 16; d_call: .; cdr3_aa: CASSQEGSWANEKLFF; cdr3_nt: TGCGCCAGCAGCCAAGAAGGGAGTTGGGCTAATGAAAAACTGTTTTTT
clone_size: .; j_call: TRBJ2-7; v_call: TRBV6-5; cdr3_length: 15; d_call: TRBD2; cdr3_aa: CASSPGLAGAYEQYF; cdr3_nt: TGTGCCAGCAGTCCGGGACTAGCGGGGGCCTACGAGCAGTACTTC
clone_size: once; j_call: TRBJ2-1; v_call: TRBV18; cdr3_length: 12; d_call: .; cdr3_aa: CASSPLASEQFF; cdr3_nt: TGTGCCAGCTCACCACTGGCTAGTGAGCAGTTCTTC
clone_size: .; j_call: TRBJ2-1; v_call: TRBV24-1; cdr3_length: 15; d_call: TRBD1; cdr3_aa: CATSDPGTGGNEQFF; cdr3_nt: TGTGCCACCAGTGATCCCGGGACAGGGGGCAATGAGCAGTTCTTC
clone_size: .; j_call: TRBJ1-2; v_call: TRBV7-3; cdr3_length: 14; d_call: .; cdr3_aa: CASSLDFRGYGYTF; cdr3_nt: TGTGCCAGCAGCTTAGATTTTAGGGGCTATGGCTACACCTTC
clone_size: .; j_call: TRBJ1-1; v_call: TRBV7-2; cdr3_length: 14; d_call: .; cdr3_aa: CASSLSPMNTEAFF; cdr3_nt: TGTGCCAGCAGCCTCAGCCCCATGAACACTGAAGCTTTCTTT
clone_size: .; j_call: TRBJ1-5; v_call: TRBV5-8; cdr3_length: 16; d_call: .; cdr3_aa: CASSLDIGSSNQPQHF; cdr3_nt: TGTGCCAGCAGCTTGGATATAGGGAGTAGCAATCAGCCCCAGCATTTT
clone_size: .; j_call: TRBJ1-4; v_call: TRBV6-5; cdr3_length: 12; d_call: .; cdr3_aa: CASSYRGGQLFF; cdr3_nt: TGTGCCAGCAGTTACAGGGGGGGTCAACTGTTTTTT
clone_size: once; j_call: TRBJ1-1; v_call: TRBV28; cdr3_length: 15; d_call: .; cdr3_aa: CASSPHESGGTEAFF; cdr3_nt: TGTGCCAGCAGCCCTCATGAGAGCGGAGGCACTGAAGCTTTCTTT
clone_size: .; j_call: TRBJ1-6; v_call: TRBV15; cdr3_length: 16; d_call: .; cdr3_aa: CATSRERELGYSPLHF; cdr3_nt: TGTGCCACCAGCAGAGAACGGGAGCTTGGATATTCACCCCTCCACTTT
clone_size: .; j_call: TRBJ1-6; v_call: TRBV5-1; cdr3_length: 14; d_call: TRBD1; cdr3_aa: CASSLTGDNSPLHF; cdr3_nt: TGCGCCAGCAGCTTGACAGGGGATAATTCACCCCTCCACTTT
clone_size: few; j_call: TRBJ2-3; v_call: TRBV18; cdr3_length: 16; d_call: TRBD1; cdr3_aa: CASSPPATGLTDTQYF; cdr3_nt: TGTGCCAGCTCACCACCGGCGACAGGGTTAACAGATACGCAGTATTTT
clone_size: .; j_call: TRBJ2-1; v_call: TRBV11-2; cdr3_length: 14; d_call: TRBD2; cdr3_aa: CASSRASGISEQFF; cdr3_nt: TGTGCCAGCAGCCGCGCTAGCGGGATCAGTGAGCAGTTCTTC
clone_size: .; j_call: TRBJ1-5; v_call: TRBV10-3; cdr3_length: 17; d_call: .; cdr3_aa: CAISDSPVGGSRQPQHF; cdr3_nt: TGTGCCATCAGTGACTCCCCGGTAGGGGGAAGTAGACAGCCCCAGCATTTT
clone_size: .; j_call: TRBJ2-5; v_call: TRBV5-1; cdr3_length: 15; d_call: TRBD2; cdr3_aa: CASASGRTSQETQYF; cdr3_nt: TGCGCCAGCGCTAGCGGGAGGACCTCTCAAGAGACCCAGTACTTC
clone_size: .; j_call: TRBJ2-3; v_call: TRBV28; cdr3_length: 16; d_call: .; cdr3_aa: CASNPRASGFSDTQYF; cdr3_nt: TGTGCCAGCAACCCGCGGGCGAGCGGGTTTTCAGATACGCAGTATTTT
clone_size: .; j_call: TRBJ1-5; v_call: TRBV10-2; cdr3_length: 14; d_call: .; cdr3_aa: CASNGQYSNQPQHF; cdr3_nt: TGCGCCAGCAATGGACAGTATAGCAATCAGCCCCAGCATTTT
clone_size: .; j_call: TRBJ2-1; v_call: TRBV9; cdr3_length: 16; d_call: .; cdr3_aa: CASSPLSSQGYNEQFF; cdr3_nt: TGTGCCAGCAGCCCCCTCTCGTCACAGGGTTACAATGAGCAGTTCTTC
clone_size: .; j_call: TRBJ1-1; v_call: TRBV5-6; cdr3_length: 14; d_call: .; cdr3_aa: CASSPRRGFTEAFF; cdr3_nt: TGTGCCAGCAGCCCCCGACGGGGGTTCACTGAAGCTTTCTTT
clone_size: .; j_call: TRBJ2-5; v_call: TRBV2; cdr3_length: 12; d_call: .; cdr3_aa: CASDKGEGTQYF; cdr3_nt: TGTGCCAGCGACAAGGGTGAAGGGACCCAGTACTTC
clone_size: .; j_call: TRBJ2-1; v_call: TRBV5-1; cdr3_length: 15; d_call: TRBD2; cdr3_aa: CASSARLAGQTQGFF; cdr3_nt: TGCGCCAGCAGCGCCCGACTAGCGGGTCAAACCCAGGGGTTCTTC
clone_size: .; j_call: TRBJ1-5; v_call: TRBV15; cdr3_length: 15; d_call: TRBD1; cdr3_aa: CATSLNRGSGQPQHF; cdr3_nt: TGTGCCACCAGCTTAAACAGGGGGTCGGGTCAGCCCCAGCATTTT
clone_size: once; j_call: TRBJ2-1; v_call: TRBV27; cdr3_length: 15; d_call: .; cdr3_aa: CASSLRTDGYNEQFF; cdr3_nt: TGTGCCAGCAGTTTACGTACGGACGGCTACAATGAGCAGTTCTTC
clone_size: once; j_call: TRBJ2-5; v_call: TRBV4-2; cdr3_length: 17; d_call: TRBD1; cdr3_aa: CASSQDLGQGNQETQYF; cdr3_nt: TGTGCCAGCAGCCAAGATCTGGGACAGGGCAACCAAGAGACCCAGTACTTC
clone_size: .; j_call: TRBJ1-2; v_call: TRBV9; cdr3_length: 12; d_call: .; cdr3_aa: CASSPGWSGYTF; cdr3_nt: TGTGCCAGCAGCCCCGGATGGAGTGGCTACACCTTC
clone_size: .; j_call: TRBJ1-6; v_call: TRBV5-1; cdr3_length: 20; d_call: TRBD1; cdr3_aa: CASSRKERQGSSSYNSPLHF; cdr3_nt: TGCGCCAGCAGCCGCAAGGAACGACAGGGGTCGAGCTCCTATAATTCACCCCTCCACTTT
clone_size: .; j_call: TRBJ2-1; v_call: TRBV18; cdr3_length: 11; d_call: .; cdr3_aa: CASSPGYEQFF; cdr3_nt: TGTGCCAGCTCACCAGGCTATGAGCAGTTCTTC
clone_size: few; j_call: TRBJ1-1; v_call: TRBV18; cdr3_length: 14; d_call: .; cdr3_aa: CASSPRPKVTEAFF; cdr3_nt: TGTGCCAGCTCACCACGGCCTAAAGTTACTGAAGCTTTCTTT
clone_size: medium-sized; j_call: TRBJ1-5; v_call: TRBV24-1; cdr3_length: 17; d_call: .; cdr3_aa: CATSDSARGASNQPQHF; cdr3_nt: TGTGCCACCAGTGATTCGGCTCGGGGGGCGAGCAATCAGCCCCAGCATTTT
clone_size: .; j_call: TRBJ2-1; v_call: TRBV6-2/TRBV6-3; cdr3_length: 17; d_call: TRBD2; cdr3_aa: CASSYGTGGWLYNEQFF; cdr3_nt: TGTGCCAGCAGTTACGGAACGGGAGGGTGGCTCTACAATGAGCAGTTCTTC
clone_size: .; j_call: TRBJ2-3; v_call: TRBV6-1; cdr3_length: 16; d_call: .; cdr3_aa: CASSEHDSASTDTQYF; cdr3_nt: TGTGCCAGCAGTGAACATGACAGTGCTAGCACAGATACGCAGTATTTT
clone_size: .; j_call: TRBJ1-3; v_call: TRBV7-9; cdr3_length: 17; d_call: TRBD1; cdr3_aa: CASSFSNPGQGTNTIYF; cdr3_nt: TGTGCCAGCAGCTTCTCGAATCCGGGACAGGGGACAAACACCATATATTTT
clone_size: .; j_call: TRBJ2-1; v_call: TRBV11-3; cdr3_length: 15; d_call: TRBD2; cdr3_aa: CASSLTGTSRNEQFF; cdr3_nt: TGTGCCAGCAGCCTCACCGGGACTAGTCGCAATGAGCAGTTCTTC
clone_size: .; j_call: TRBJ2-7; v_call: TRBV28; cdr3_length: 14; d_call: .; cdr3_aa: CASSLDPRLYEQYF; cdr3_nt: TGTGCCAGCAGTTTAGATCCAAGGCTCTACGAGCAGTACTTC
clone_size: .; j_call: TRBJ2-5; v_call: TRBV18; cdr3_length: 14; d_call: .; cdr3_aa: CASSPPGAWETQYF; cdr3_nt: TGTGCCAGCTCACCACCGGGGGCGTGGGAGACCCAGTACTTC
clone_size: .; j_call: TRBJ1-6; v_call: TRBV9; cdr3_length: 18; d_call: TRBD1; cdr3_aa: CASSVDPSLDRDGSPLHF; cdr3_nt: TGTGCCAGCAGCGTAGATCCCTCCTTGGACAGGGATGGATCACCCCTCCACTTT
clone_size: .; j_call: TRBJ2-4; v_call: TRBV14; cdr3_length: 14; d_call: TRBD1; cdr3_aa: CASSATGAKNIQYF; cdr3_nt: TGTGCCAGCAGCGCGACAGGGGCCAAAAACATTCAGTACTTC
clone_size: .; j_call: TRBJ2-7; v_call: TRBV24-1; cdr3_length: 12; d_call: .; cdr3_aa: CATSGYSYEQYF; cdr3_nt: TGTGCCACCAGCGGATACTCCTACGAGCAGTACTTC
clone_size: .; j_call: TRBJ2-1; v_call: TRBV4-1; cdr3_length: 11; d_call: .; cdr3_aa: CASTQGNEQFF; cdr3_nt: TGCGCCAGCACTCAGGGGAATGAGCAGTTCTTC
clone_size: .; j_call: TRBJ1-2; v_call: TRBV6-5; cdr3_length: 15; d_call: .; cdr3_aa: CASISQHESNYGYTF; cdr3_nt: TGTGCCAGCATCAGCCAACATGAGTCTAACTATGGCTACACCTTC
clone_size: once; j_call: TRBJ1-3; v_call: TRBV18; cdr3_length: 17; d_call: .; cdr3_aa: CASSPGISGTTPNTIYF; cdr3_nt: TGTGCCAGCTCACCGGGGATTTCCGGGACGACACCTAACACCATATATTTT
clone_size: .; j_call: TRBJ2-1; v_call: TRBV3-1/TRBV3-2; cdr3_length: 18; d_call: TRBD1; cdr3_aa: CASSQGLRQGWAYNEQFF; cdr3_nt: TGTGCCAGCAGCCAAGGTCTGAGACAGGGATGGGCCTACAATGAGCAGTTCTTC